What follows is one TCR beta chain and its context. CD45RO+ cells plus CCR7-negative CD45RA+ TemRA cells formed CD8 memory. These data belong to a study of shared clonotypes between healthy human individuals. Clones were sequenced by immunoSEQ multiplex PCR, and TCRdb holds only the in-frame ones, with some missing. The sample includes approximately 400,000 clones, approximately 97% of them seen just once. V was cut by 7 bases and J by 8 bases, with 17 bases left in between. The CDR3 contains 13 residues. Germline assignment: CDR1 LNHDA and CDR2 SQIVND (reference sequence). The receptor's source is a young man in good health. The chain has TRBV19 and TRBJ1-2; tentative D call: TRBD1 (6 bases). Sequenced material: memory CD8+ T cells sorted from blood. Subset reported: CD45RO+ cells pooled with CCR7-negative TemRA cells. The CDR3 DNA reads TGTGCCAGTATGTTCTTAACAGGGATCGGCTACACCTTC. Residues: CASMFLTGIGYTF.